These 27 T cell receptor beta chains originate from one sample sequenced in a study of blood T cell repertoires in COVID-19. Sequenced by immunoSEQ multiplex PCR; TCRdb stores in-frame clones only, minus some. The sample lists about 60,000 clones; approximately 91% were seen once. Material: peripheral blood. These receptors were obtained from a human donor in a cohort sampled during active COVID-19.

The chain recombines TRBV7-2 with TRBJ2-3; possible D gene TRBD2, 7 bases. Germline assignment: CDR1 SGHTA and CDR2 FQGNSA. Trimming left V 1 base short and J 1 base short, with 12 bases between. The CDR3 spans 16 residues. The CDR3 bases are TGTGCCAGCAGCTTAGAGGGGGGGGGTGGCACAGATACGCAGTATTTT. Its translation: CASSLEGGGGTDTQYF.

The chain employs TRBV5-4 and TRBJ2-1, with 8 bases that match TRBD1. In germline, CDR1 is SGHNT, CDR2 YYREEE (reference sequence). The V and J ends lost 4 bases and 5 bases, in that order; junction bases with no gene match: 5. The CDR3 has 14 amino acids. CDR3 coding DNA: TGTGCCAGCAGCGCAGACAGGGGAGACAATGAGCAGTTCTTC. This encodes CASSADRGDNEQFF.

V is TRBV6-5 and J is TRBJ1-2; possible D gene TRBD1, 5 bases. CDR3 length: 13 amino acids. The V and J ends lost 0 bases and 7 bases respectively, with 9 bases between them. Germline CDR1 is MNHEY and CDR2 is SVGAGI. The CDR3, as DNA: TGTGCCAGCAGTTACTCAGGGGCCTCTGGCTACACCTTC. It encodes CASSYSGASGYTF.

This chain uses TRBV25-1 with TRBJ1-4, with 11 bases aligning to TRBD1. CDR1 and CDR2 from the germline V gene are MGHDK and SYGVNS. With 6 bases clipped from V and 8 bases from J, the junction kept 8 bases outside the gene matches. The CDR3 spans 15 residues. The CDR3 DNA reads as TGTGCCAGCAGGCCGGACAGGGGGCGAGGAGAAAAACTGTTTTTT. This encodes CASRPDRGRGEKLFF.

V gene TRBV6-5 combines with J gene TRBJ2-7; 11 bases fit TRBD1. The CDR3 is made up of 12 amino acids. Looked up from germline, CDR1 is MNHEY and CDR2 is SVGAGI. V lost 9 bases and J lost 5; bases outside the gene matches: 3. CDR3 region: CASRTGGDEQYF. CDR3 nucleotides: TGTGCCAGTAGGACAGGGGGCGACGAGCAGTACTTC.

The CDR3 protein is CAWSALDGYTF. In DNA form, the CDR3 reads TGTGCCTGGAGTGCGCTAGATGGCTACACCTTC. The chain couples TRBV30 to TRBJ1-2; D remains ambiguous. Looked up from germline, CDR1 is GTSNPN and CDR2 is SVGIG (reference sequence). The CDR3 spans 11 residues. Trimming pared 1 base from V and 6 bases from J, leaving 6 bases between.

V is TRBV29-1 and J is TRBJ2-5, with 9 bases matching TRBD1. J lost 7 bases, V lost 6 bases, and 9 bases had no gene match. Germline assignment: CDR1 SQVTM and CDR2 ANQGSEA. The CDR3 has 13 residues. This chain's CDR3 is CSVLRTGEGTQYF. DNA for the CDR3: TGCAGCGTGTTACGGACAGGGGAGGGGACCCAGTACTTC.

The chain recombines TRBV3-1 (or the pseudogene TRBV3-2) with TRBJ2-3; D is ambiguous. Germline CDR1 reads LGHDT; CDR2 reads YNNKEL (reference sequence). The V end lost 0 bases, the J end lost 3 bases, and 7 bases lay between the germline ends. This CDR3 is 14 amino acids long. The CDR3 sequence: CASSQDVGTDTQYF. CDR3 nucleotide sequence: TGTGCCAGCAGCCAAGATGTCGGGACAGATACGCAGTATTTT.

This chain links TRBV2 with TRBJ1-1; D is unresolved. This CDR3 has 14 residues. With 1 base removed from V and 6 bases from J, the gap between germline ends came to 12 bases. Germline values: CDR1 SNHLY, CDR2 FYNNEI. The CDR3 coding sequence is TGTGCCAGCAGTGAAGTCGGCAGGCGGGCTGAAGCTTTCTTT. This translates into CASSEVGRRAEAFF.

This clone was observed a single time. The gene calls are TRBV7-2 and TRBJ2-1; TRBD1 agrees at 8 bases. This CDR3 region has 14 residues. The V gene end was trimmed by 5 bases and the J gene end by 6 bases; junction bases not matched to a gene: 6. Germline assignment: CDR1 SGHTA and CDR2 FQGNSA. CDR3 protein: CASSPRQGTNEQFF. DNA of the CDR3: TGTGCCAGCAGCCCTCGACAGGGGACCAATGAGCAGTTCTTC.

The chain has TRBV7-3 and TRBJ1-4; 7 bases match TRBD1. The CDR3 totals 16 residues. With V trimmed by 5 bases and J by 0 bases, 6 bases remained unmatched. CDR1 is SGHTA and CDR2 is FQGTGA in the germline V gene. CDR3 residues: CASSPPDRATNEKLFF. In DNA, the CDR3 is TGTGCCAGCAGCCCCCCCGACAGGGCAACTAATGAAAAACTGTTTTTT.

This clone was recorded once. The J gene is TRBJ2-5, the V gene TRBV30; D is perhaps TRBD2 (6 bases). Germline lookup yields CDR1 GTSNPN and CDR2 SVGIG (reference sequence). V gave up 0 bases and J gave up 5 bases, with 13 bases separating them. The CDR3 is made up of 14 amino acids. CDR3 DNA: TGTGCCTGGAGTGTAGGGACTGCCGTTGAGACCCAGTACTTC. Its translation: CAWSVGTAVETQYF. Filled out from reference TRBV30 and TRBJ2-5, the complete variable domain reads SQTIHQWPATLVQPVGSPLSLECTVEGTSNPNLYWYRQAAGRGLQLLFYSVGIGQISSEVPQNLSASRPQDRQFILSSKKLLLSDSGFYLCAWSVGTAVETQYFGPGTRLLVL.

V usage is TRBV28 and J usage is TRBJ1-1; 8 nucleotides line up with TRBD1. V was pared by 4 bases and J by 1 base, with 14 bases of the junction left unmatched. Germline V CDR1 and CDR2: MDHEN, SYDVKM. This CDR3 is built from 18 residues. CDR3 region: CASSSYRQGLTPNTEAFF. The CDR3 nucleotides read TGTGCCAGCAGTTCCTACAGACAGGGGCTCACACCGAACACTGAAGCTTTCTTT.

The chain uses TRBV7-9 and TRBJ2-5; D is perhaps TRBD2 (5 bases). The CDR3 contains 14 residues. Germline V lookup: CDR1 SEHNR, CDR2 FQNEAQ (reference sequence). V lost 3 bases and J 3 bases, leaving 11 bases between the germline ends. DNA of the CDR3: TGTGCCAGCAGCTTCGTGGACTTCAAAGAGACCCAGTACTTC. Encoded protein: CASSFVDFKETQYF.

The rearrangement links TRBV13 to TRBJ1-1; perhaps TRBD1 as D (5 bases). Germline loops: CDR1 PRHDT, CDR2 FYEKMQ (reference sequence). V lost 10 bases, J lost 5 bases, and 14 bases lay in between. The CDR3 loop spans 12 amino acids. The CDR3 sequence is CANLRGGTEAFF. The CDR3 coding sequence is TGTGCCAACCTAAGGGGTGGTACTGAAGCTTTCTTT.

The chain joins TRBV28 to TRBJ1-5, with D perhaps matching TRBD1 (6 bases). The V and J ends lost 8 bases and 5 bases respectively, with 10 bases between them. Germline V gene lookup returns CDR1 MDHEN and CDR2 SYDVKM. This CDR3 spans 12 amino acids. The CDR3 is CASLTGYQPQHF. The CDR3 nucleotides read TGTGCCAGCCTTACAGGGTATCAGCCCCAGCATTTT.

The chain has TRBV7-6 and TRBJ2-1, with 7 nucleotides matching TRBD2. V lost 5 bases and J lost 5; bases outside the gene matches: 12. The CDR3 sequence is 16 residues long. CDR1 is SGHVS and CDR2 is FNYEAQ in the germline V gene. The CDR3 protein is CASSLTRLAGNNEQFF. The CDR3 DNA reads TGTGCCAGCAGCCTGACTAGACTAGCTGGGAACAATGAGCAGTTCTTC.

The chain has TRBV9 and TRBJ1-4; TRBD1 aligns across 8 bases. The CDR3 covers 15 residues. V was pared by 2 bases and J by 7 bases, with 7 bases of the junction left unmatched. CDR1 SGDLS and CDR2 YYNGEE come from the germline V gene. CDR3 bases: TGTGCCAGCAGCGTTTCGACAGGGGAAGGTGAAAAACTGTTTTTT. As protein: CASSVSTGEGEKLFF.

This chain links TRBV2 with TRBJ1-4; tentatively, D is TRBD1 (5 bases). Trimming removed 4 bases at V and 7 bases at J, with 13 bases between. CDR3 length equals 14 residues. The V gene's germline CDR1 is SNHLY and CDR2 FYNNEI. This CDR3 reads CASSAYRRGEKLFF. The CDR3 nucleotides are TGTGCCAGCAGTGCCTACAGGCGTGGTGAAAAACTGTTTTTT.

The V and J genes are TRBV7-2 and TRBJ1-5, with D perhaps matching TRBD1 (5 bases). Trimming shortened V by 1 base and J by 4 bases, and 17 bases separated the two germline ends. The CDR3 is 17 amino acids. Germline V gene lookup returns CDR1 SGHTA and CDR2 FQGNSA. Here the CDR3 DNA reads TGTGCCAGCAGCTTAGGGGAAGCGGGGGGAGCGAATCAGCCCCAGCATTTT. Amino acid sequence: CASSLGEAGGANQPQHF.

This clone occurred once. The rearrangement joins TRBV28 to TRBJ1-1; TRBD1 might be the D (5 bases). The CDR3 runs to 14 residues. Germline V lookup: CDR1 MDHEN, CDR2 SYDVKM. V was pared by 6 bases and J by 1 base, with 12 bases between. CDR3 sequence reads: CASRPQGQNTEAFF. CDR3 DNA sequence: TGTGCCAGCAGACCTCAGGGCCAGAACACTGAAGCTTTCTTT.

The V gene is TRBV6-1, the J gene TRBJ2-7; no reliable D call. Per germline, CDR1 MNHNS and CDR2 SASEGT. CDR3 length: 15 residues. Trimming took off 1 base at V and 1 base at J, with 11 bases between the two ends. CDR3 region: CASSEGGGLSYEQYF. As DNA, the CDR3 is TGTGCCAGCAGTGAAGGAGGTGGTTTGTCCTACGAGCAGTACTTC.

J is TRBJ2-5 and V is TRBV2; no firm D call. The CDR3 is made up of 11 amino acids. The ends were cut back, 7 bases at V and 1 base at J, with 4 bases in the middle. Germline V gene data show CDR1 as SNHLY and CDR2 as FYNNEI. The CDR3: CASTLQETQYF. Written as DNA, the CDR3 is TGTGCCAGCACCCTCCAAGAGACCCAGTACTTC.

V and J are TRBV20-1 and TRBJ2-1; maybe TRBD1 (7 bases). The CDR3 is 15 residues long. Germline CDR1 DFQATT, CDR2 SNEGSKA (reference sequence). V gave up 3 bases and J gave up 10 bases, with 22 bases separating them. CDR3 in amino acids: CSASVWDRPGGEQFF. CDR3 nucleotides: TGCAGTGCTAGTGTCTGGGACAGACCAGGGGGGGAGCAGTTCTTC.

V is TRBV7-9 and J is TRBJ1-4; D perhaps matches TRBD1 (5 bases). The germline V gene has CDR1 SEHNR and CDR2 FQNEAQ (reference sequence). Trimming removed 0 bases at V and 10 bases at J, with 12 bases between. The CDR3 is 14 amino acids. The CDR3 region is CASSLAGAGGKLFF. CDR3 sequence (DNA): TGTGCCAGCAGCTTAGCAGGGGCTGGCGGAAAACTGTTTTTT.

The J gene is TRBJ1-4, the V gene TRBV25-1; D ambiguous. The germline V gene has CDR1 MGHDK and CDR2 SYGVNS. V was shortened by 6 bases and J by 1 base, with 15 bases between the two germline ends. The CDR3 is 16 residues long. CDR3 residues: CASSLGELGTNEKLFF. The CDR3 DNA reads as TGTGCCAGCAGCCTTGGGGAGTTGGGAACTAATGAAAAACTGTTTTTT.

CDR3 DNA sequence: TGTGCCAGTAGTGTACAGGGGGCCGACACTGAAGCTTTCTTT. It codes for CASSVQGADTEAFF. The V and J genes are TRBV19 and TRBJ1-1, with 9 positions matching TRBD1. CDR1 and CDR2 (germline): LNHDA, SQIVND (reference sequence). The J segment lost 3 bases and the V segment lost 5 bases, leaving 4 bases of the junction unmatched. The CDR3 has 14 amino acids.